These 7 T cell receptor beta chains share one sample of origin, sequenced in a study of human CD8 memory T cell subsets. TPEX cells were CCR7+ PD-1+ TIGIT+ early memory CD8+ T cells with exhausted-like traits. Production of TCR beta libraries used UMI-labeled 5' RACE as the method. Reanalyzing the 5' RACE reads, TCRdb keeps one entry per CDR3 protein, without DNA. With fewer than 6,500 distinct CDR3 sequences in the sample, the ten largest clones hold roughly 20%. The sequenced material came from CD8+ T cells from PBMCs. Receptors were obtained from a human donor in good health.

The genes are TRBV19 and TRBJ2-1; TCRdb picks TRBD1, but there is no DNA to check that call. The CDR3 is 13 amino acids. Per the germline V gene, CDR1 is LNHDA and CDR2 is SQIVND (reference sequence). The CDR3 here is CASSIMGANEQFF.

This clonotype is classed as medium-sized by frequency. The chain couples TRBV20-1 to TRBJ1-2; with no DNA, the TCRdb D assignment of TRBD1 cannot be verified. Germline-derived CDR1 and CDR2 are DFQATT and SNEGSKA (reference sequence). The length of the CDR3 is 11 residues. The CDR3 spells CSARTDRGYTF.

This CDR3 is CSAPTDGVHEQYF. The genes are TRBV20-1 and TRBJ2-7. The CDR3 totals 13 residues. Germline V gene lookup returns CDR1 DFQATT and CDR2 SNEGSKA (reference sequence).

CDR3 protein: CSVVHSDELINTDTQYF. The genes are TRBV29-1 and TRBJ2-3. The CDR3 is 17 amino acids. Germline loops: CDR1 SQVTM, CDR2 ANQGSEA.

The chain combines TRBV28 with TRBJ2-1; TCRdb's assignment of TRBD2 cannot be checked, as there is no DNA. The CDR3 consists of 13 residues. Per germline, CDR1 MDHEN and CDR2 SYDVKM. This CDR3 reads CASSLTGVNEQFF.

This CDR3 is CSARTLSSYEQYF. This chain links TRBV20-1 with TRBJ2-7. CDR1 and CDR2 (germline): DFQATT, SNEGSKA (reference sequence). CDR3 size: 13 residues.

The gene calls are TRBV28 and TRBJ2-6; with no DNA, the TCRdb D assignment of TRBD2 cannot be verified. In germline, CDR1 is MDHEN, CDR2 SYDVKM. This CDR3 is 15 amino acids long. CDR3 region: CASSLAGSGANVLTF. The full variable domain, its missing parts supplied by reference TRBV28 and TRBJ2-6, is DVKVTQSSRYLVKRTGEKVFLECVQDMDHENMFWYRQDPGLGLRLIYFSYDVKMKEKGDIPEGYSVSREKKERFSLILESASTNQTSMYLCASSLAGSGANVLTFGAGSRLTVL.